Listed below are T cell receptor beta chains from one sample, sequenced in a study of identical twins. TCRdb used MiXCR to reprocess the 5' RACE reads, holding one entry per CDR3 protein. Among about 570,000 distinct CDR3 sequences listed, nearly 10% were seen once. This sample also appeared in a second study, on yellow fever vaccine responses in identical twins.

The sample taken for sequencing was PBMCs. These receptor sequences come from a woman between 18 and 29 years old in good health. The CDR3 runs from the conserved cysteine through the conserved F or W. The order of the fields is J gene, clone size, D gene, V gene, CDR3 DNA, CDR3 protein. The D gene is left open where the match is weak. Clone size is not always given. Where it is, it says once, few, many or a class for expanded clones.

J: TRBJ1-6; size: many; D: TRBD1; V: TRBV7-8; DNA: TGTGCCAGCAGCTCCCGACAGGGCGCTAATTCACCCCTCCACTTT; CDR3: CASSSRQGANSPLHF
J: TRBJ2-7; size: many; D: .; V: TRBV5-1; DNA: TGCGCCACCCCCTCCGGCCTAATCTACGAGCAGTACTTC; CDR3: CATPSGLIYEQYF
J: TRBJ2-7; size: .; D: TRBD2; V: TRBV12-3/TRBV12-4; DNA: TGTGCCAGCGGACGGGAGGATGAGCAGTACTTC; CDR3: CASGREDEQYF
J: TRBJ2-1; size: .; D: TRBD2; V: TRBV5-1; DNA: TGCGCCAGCAGCTTCGGGGGGGGCCGGAACAATGAGCAGTTCTTC; CDR3: CASSFGGGRNNEQFF
J: TRBJ2-3; size: many; D: .; V: TRBV11-2; DNA: TGTGCCAGCAGCTTAACCGGGTACAACACAGATACGCAGTATTTT; CDR3: CASSLTGYNTDTQYF
J: TRBJ2-5; size: few; D: TRBD1; V: TRBV7-9; DNA: TGTGCCAGCAGCCCGGGGGACAGGGCGTCTGGAACCCAGTACTTC; CDR3: CASSPGDRASGTQYF
J: TRBJ2-7; size: .; D: .; V: TRBV7-9; DNA: TGTGCCAGCAGCTACTCCGGCGGGACAAGCTCCTACGAGCAGTACTTC; CDR3: CASSYSGGTSSYEQYF
J: TRBJ2-2; size: few; D: TRBD2; V: TRBV5-1; DNA: TGCGCCAGCAGCTTGTGGCTAGCGGGCGCGAACACCGGGGAGCTGTTTTTT; CDR3: CASSLWLAGANTGELFF
J: TRBJ2-7; size: .; D: TRBD2; V: TRBV3-1; DNA: TGTGCCAGCAGCCAAGTCCGGACTAGCGGTTTAAACTACGAGCAGTACTTC; CDR3: CASSQVRTSGLNYEQYF
J: TRBJ2-7; size: many; D: .; V: TRBV12-3/TRBV12-4; DNA: TGTGCCAGCAGTTTATCCGAAGGGAACTACGAGCAGTACTTC; CDR3: CASSLSEGNYEQYF
J: TRBJ2-2; size: once; D: .; V: TRBV6-5; DNA: TGTGCCAGCAGTTTACCTCGGGGTGCCACCGGGGAGCTGTTTTTT; CDR3: CASSLPRGATGELFF
J: TRBJ2-3; size: .; D: .; V: TRBV6-5; DNA: TGTGCCAGCAGTTGGGGATACAGGGAGGATACGCAGTATTTT; CDR3: CASSWGYREDTQYF
J: TRBJ2-1; size: many; D: TRBD2; V: TRBV12-3/TRBV12-4; DNA: TGTGCCAGCAGTTCCGGAGCGGGACTAGATATACATGAGCAGTTCTTC; CDR3: CASSSGAGLDIHEQFF
J: TRBJ1-6; size: .; D: .; V: TRBV7-9; DNA: TGTGCCAGCAGCCTGCTGACTCTCGGCGCCTATAATTCACCCCTCCACTTT; CDR3: CASSLLTLGAYNSPLHF
J: TRBJ2-3; size: .; D: TRBD2; V: TRBV11-2; DNA: TGTGCCAGCACCATCGGGGCGGGAGGGATCTTTTCCACAGATACGCAGTATTTT; CDR3: CASTIGAGGIFSTDTQYF
J: TRBJ2-4; size: many; D: TRBD2; V: TRBV29-1; DNA: TGCAGCGTTGCTGGACTAGCGGGAGTTGACAAAAACATTCAGTACTTC; CDR3: CSVAGLAGVDKNIQYF
J: TRBJ2-3; size: few; D: .; V: TRBV20-1; DNA: TGCACCTCGGGAAAGTCAGATACGCAGTATTTT; CDR3: CTSGKSDTQYF
J: TRBJ2-5; size: .; D: .; V: TRBV7-2; DNA: TGTGCCAGCAGCTTAGAGGGCGGCGCAGAAGAGACCCAGTACTTC; CDR3: CASSLEGGAEETQYF
J: TRBJ2-1; size: many; D: .; V: TRBV7-2; DNA: TGTGCCAGCAGCTTAGTTAGCAGTAATGAGCAGTTCTTC; CDR3: CASSLVSSNEQFF
J: TRBJ2-1; size: .; D: TRBD1; V: TRBV7-9; DNA: TGTGCCAGCAGCTTAGGGGCAGGGGGCTTGGGGAATGAGCAGTTCTTC; CDR3: CASSLGAGGLGNEQFF
J: TRBJ1-5; size: .; D: .; V: TRBV27; DNA: TGTGCCAGCAGCATAACCGGGCTGAATCAGCCCCAGCATTTT; CDR3: CASSITGLNQPQHF
J: TRBJ2-3; size: few; D: TRBD2; V: TRBV6-1; DNA: TGTGCCAGCAGCAGGTTGACTAGCGGGAGTCTGGATACGCAGTATTTT; CDR3: CASSRLTSGSLDTQYF
J: TRBJ2-7; size: few; D: .; V: TRBV11-2; DNA: TGTGCCAGCAGCTCCCGATTAGGGCAGGGATGGCGGGAGCAGTACTTC; CDR3: CASSSRLGQGWREQYF
J: TRBJ2-1; size: many; D: .; V: TRBV7-9; DNA: TGTGCCAGCAGGGGGGACAATGAGCAGTTCTTC; CDR3: CASRGDNEQFF
J: TRBJ2-1; size: .; D: .; V: TRBV9; DNA: TGTGCCAGCAGCGTAGAATGGCGCGATGAGCAGTTCTTC; CDR3: CASSVEWRDEQFF
J: TRBJ1-5; size: .; D: .; V: TRBV7-2; DNA: TGTGCCAGCAGCCCGGGGGAGGGACCAATTCAGCCCCAGCATTTT; CDR3: CASSPGEGPIQPQHF
J: TRBJ2-7; size: .; D: TRBD2; V: TRBV18; DNA: TGTGCCAGCTCCGCGGGGGTTAACTACGAGCAGTACTTC; CDR3: CASSAGVNYEQYF